Each of the 31 T cell receptor beta chains below was sequenced from the same sample in a study of memory CD4+ T cells and cytomegalovirus serostatus. Single viable CD3+CD4+CD8-CD45RO+ cells were sorted as the memory CD4+ T cells. TCRdb's copy holds only in-frame clones and misses some; the assay was immunoSEQ multiplex PCR. The top ten hold approximately 0.55% of the sample, which has tens of thousands of clones, 70% to 85% seen once. The specimen was memory CD4+ T cells from blood. The receptors stem from an adult in good health and CMV-seronegative.

The CDR3 DNA reads as TGCGCCAGCAGCCAAGATATAAGGGATACCTATGGCTACACCTTC. As protein: CASSQDIRDTYGYTF. This chain connects TRBV4-3 to TRBJ1-2; unclear D gene. With 0 bases removed from V and 4 bases from J, the gap between germline ends came to 12 bases. Germline V gene data show CDR1 as LGHNA and CDR2 as YSLEER. This CDR3 comprises 15 residues.

In its sample, this clone was seen a few times. The chain combines TRBV4-1 with TRBJ2-2; perhaps D is TRBD1 or TRBD2 (5 bases each). Germline values: CDR1 MGHRA, CDR2 YSYEKL. V was shortened by 0 bases and J by 17 bases, with 16 bases between the two germline ends. The CDR3 extends over 13 amino acids. CDR3 protein: CASSQEKGTTIFF. The CDR3 nucleotides are TGCGCCAGCAGCCAAGAAAAAGGGACCACGATATTTTTT.

The CDR3 protein is CASSLALTNNEQFF. The DNA for the CDR3 is TGTGCCAGCAGCTTAGCGTTGACTAACAATGAGCAGTTCTTC. The gene calls are TRBV7-9 and TRBJ2-1, with TRBD2 as a possible D gene (5 bases). Germline loops: CDR1 SEHNR, CDR2 FQNEAQ (reference sequence). V was pared by 0 bases and J by 5 bases, with 8 bases between. CDR3 length equals 14 residues.

V usage is TRBV10-3 and J usage is TRBJ1-5; TRBD1 matches 12 bases. Germline trimming cut 2 bases from V and 4 bases from J; bases unmatched to any gene: 6. Germline-derived CDR1 and CDR2 are ENHRY and SYGVKD. This CDR3 comprises 17 residues. CDR3 coding DNA: TGTGCCATCAGTGAGGGGACAGGGGGCGCGGGTAATCAGCCCCAGCATTTT. Translation: CAISEGTGGAGNQPQHF.

The chain carries TRBV29-1 and TRBJ1-5, with 7 bases identical to TRBD1. V trimming: 6 bases; J trimming: 4 bases; junction bases outside the gene matches: 6. This CDR3 spans 13 amino acids. Germline CDR1 and CDR2: SQVTM and ANQGSEA. The DNA for the CDR3 is TGCAGCGTCGGACAGGATAGAAATCAGCCCCAGCATTTT. Encoded protein: CSVGQDRNQPQHF. The whole variable domain, filled in from reference TRBV29-1 and TRBJ1-5, reads SAVISQKPSRDICQRGTSLTIQCQVDSQVTMMFWYRQQPGQSLTLIATANQGSEATYESGFVIDKFPISRPNLTFSTLTVSNMSPEDSSIYLCSVGQDRNQPQHFGDGTRLSIL.

The rearrangement links TRBV7-8 to TRBJ2-4; no clear D gene. CDR3 length: 13 amino acids. From germline, CDR1 is SGHVS and CDR2 FQNEAQ. Trimming pared 0 bases from V and 6 bases from J, leaving 6 bases between. CDR3 loop: CASSLALGNIQYF. As DNA, the CDR3 is TGTGCCAGCAGCTTAGCCCTCGGAAACATTCAGTACTTC.

V gene TRBV7-2 combines with J gene TRBJ1-1; D uncertain. CDR3 size: 14 residues. Trimming left V 2 bases short and J 5 bases short, with 12 bases between. Germline lookup yields CDR1 SGHTA and CDR2 FQGNSA. In DNA, the CDR3 is TGTGCCAGCAGCTTATCCTCGGCGTCGACTGAAGCTTTCTTT. Its translation is CASSLSSASTEAFF.

The V gene is TRBV27, the J gene TRBJ1-6, with D maybe TRBD1 (5 bases). The CDR3 is made up of 13 amino acids. From germline, CDR1 is MNHEY and CDR2 SMNVEV (reference sequence). The V end lost 9 bases, the J end lost 7 bases, and 13 bases lay between the germline ends. CDR3 bases: TGTGCCAGTTCCGGGACGGTCAATTCACCCCTCCACTTT. This gives the protein CASSGTVNSPLHF.

This chain connects TRBV7-2 to TRBJ2-7, with 10 nucleotides matching TRBD2. V trimming: 5 bases; J trimming: 0 bases; junction bases outside the gene matches: 13. The CDR3 loop spans 18 amino acids. CDR1 SGHTA and CDR2 FQGNSA come from the germline V gene. The DNA for the CDR3 is TGTGCCAGCAGCCCGAGGATTAGCGGGGGGCCCAGCTCCTACGAGCAGTACTTC. Amino acids: CASSPRISGGPSSYEQYF.

The chain links TRBV11-2 to TRBJ2-7; D is undetermined. The CDR3 extends over 11 amino acids. V dropped 4 bases and J dropped 7 bases, with 8 bases sitting between them. Germline lookup yields CDR1 SGHAT and CDR2 FQNNGV. CDR3 protein: CASSSGWEQYF. The CDR3 bases are TGTGCCAGCAGCTCCGGGTGGGAGCAGTACTTC.

The chain uses TRBV11-3 and TRBJ1-2; no clear D. CDR1 SGHNT and CDR2 YENEEA come from the germline V gene. V lost 5 bases and J 2 bases, leaving 15 bases between the germline ends. The CDR3 totals 15 residues. The CDR3 sequence is CASSLNPGENYGYTF. DNA for the CDR3: TGTGCCAGCAGCCTTAACCCAGGTGAGAACTATGGCTACACCTTC.

The chain recombines TRBV6-1 with TRBJ1-2, with D hard to call. The CDR3 runs to 11 residues. The germline gives CDR1 MNHNS, CDR2 SASEGT. Trimming stripped 1 base from V and 4 bases from J, with 1 base between. Here the CDR3 DNA reads TGTGCCAGCAGTGAAGGCTATGGCTACACCTTC. It specifies CASSEGYGYTF.

This clone has only a few counts. The chain links TRBV10-3 to TRBJ2-6; possibly TRBD1 for D (5 bases). V lost 6 bases and J 7 bases, leaving 16 bases between the germline ends. Germline values: CDR1 ENHRY, CDR2 SYGVKD. The CDR3 totals 15 residues. CDR3 amino acids: CAIRQDSNGANVLTF. The CDR3 nucleotides read TGTGCCATCAGGCAAGACAGCAATGGAGCCAACGTCCTGACTTTC.

The chain joins TRBV14 to TRBJ1-6; D not resolved. The V and J ends lost 5 bases and 8 bases respectively, with 10 bases between them. The CDR3 sequence is 13 residues long. Germline V CDR1 and CDR2: SGHDN, FVKESK. Here the CDR3 reads CASSAERYSPLHF. The DNA of the CDR3 is TGTGCCAGCAGCGCGGAGAGGTATTCACCCCTCCACTTT.

The V gene is TRBV27, the J gene TRBJ2-3; D possibly corresponds to TRBD2 (7 bases). The CDR3 sequence is 18 residues long. V was cut by 6 bases and J by 0 bases, with 22 bases left in between. CDR1 is MNHEY, CDR2 SMNVEV, per germline (reference sequence). The CDR3 region has the DNA TGTGCCAGCAGCATTTACTTGGGGGCGGGGGCGAGCACAGATACGCAGTATTTT. It yields the protein CASSIYLGAGASTDTQYF.

V is TRBV11-2 and J is TRBJ2-2; 10 positions agree with TRBD1. J was trimmed by 6 bases and V by 8 bases; bases with no gene match: 9. This CDR3 region has 15 residues. Germline CDR1 is SGHAT and CDR2 is FQNNGV. CDR3 in amino acids: CASGTGTGVSGELFF. The DNA of the CDR3 is TGTGCCAGCGGAACCGGGACAGGGGTTTCCGGGGAGCTGTTTTTT.

This clone came up a few times. The gene calls are TRBV15 and TRBJ2-2, with TRBD2 matching 7 bases. The CDR3 spans 17 residues. The germline gives CDR1 LNHNV, CDR2 YYDKDF (reference sequence). With 0 bases clipped from V and 7 bases from J, the junction kept 11 bases outside the gene matches. DNA for the CDR3: TGTGCCACCAGCAGAGATCTGACTAGCCAGGGTCACGGGGAGCTGTTTTTT. Translation gives CATSRDLTSQGHGELFF.

V usage is TRBV7-9 and J usage is TRBJ1-3; a possible D gene is TRBD1 (5 bases). With 7 bases removed from V and 0 bases from J, the gap between germline ends came to 19 bases. This CDR3 contains 17 residues. Germline-derived CDR1 and CDR2 are SEHNR and FQNEAQ (reference sequence). CDR3 in amino acids: CASTTPRGSGSGNTIYF. The CDR3 DNA follows: TGTGCCAGCACCACCCCACGGGGCTCAGGCTCTGGAAACACCATATATTTT.

The genes are TRBV10-3 and TRBJ2-7, with TRBD2 matching over 13 bases. Germline lookup yields CDR1 ENHRY and CDR2 SYGVKD. With 8 bases clipped from V and 3 bases from J, the junction kept 10 bases outside the gene matches. This CDR3 has 16 amino acids. CDR3 region: CAIAGTSGGVNYEQYF. The CDR3 DNA sequence: TGTGCCATCGCAGGAACTAGCGGGGGGGTGAACTACGAGCAGTACTTC.

The chain joins TRBV2 to TRBJ1-1; D not certain. This CDR3 contains 13 residues. Germline lookup yields CDR1 SNHLY and CDR2 FYNNEI. Trimming shortened V by 3 bases and J by 4 bases, and 9 bases separated the two germline ends. CDR3 in DNA: TGTGCCAGCAGTGAGGGGATCGGCACTGAAGCTTTCTTT. It is translated as CASSEGIGTEAFF.

This clone has only a few counts. The chain is built from TRBV18 and TRBJ2-7; D may be TRBD1 or TRBD2 (5 bases each). The ends were cut back, 6 bases at V and 6 bases at J, with 12 bases in the middle. The CDR3 length is 12 residues. Germline V gene sequence: CDR1 KGHSH, CDR2 LQKENI. The CDR3 here is CASSSGGGEQYF. The CDR3 nucleotides read TGTGCCAGCTCCTCGGGTGGGGGCGAGCAGTACTTC.

This chain connects TRBV30 to TRBJ2-7, with D perhaps matching TRBD1 or TRBD2 (5 bases each). Germline V gene sequence: CDR1 GTSNPN, CDR2 SVGIG (reference sequence). The CDR3 consists of 13 residues. The ends were cut back, 5 bases at V and 6 bases at J, with 17 bases in the middle. This CDR3 is CAWAGGHTGEQYF. The CDR3, as DNA: TGTGCCTGGGCCGGAGGACATACCGGCGAGCAGTACTTC. Based on the CDR3 plus reference TRBV30 and TRBJ2-7, the full variable domain is SQTIHQWPATLVQPVGSPLSLECTVEGTSNPNLYWYRQAAGRGLQLLFYSVGIGQISSEVPQNLSASRPQDRQFILSSKKLLLSDSGFYLCAWAGGHTGEQYFGPGTRLTVT.

The chain has TRBV27 and TRBJ1-1; unclear D gene. The CDR3 contains 11 residues. The germline gives CDR1 MNHEY, CDR2 SMNVEV (reference sequence). In DNA, the CDR3 is TGTCTCAGTTCCTACAACACTGAAGCTTTCTTT. Translation: CLSSYNTEAFF.

The J gene is TRBJ2-5, the V gene TRBV13; the D gene could be TRBD1 or TRBD2 (5 bases each). Germline-derived CDR1 and CDR2 are PRHDT and FYEKMQ (reference sequence). There are 14 residues in the CDR3. V lost 2 bases, J lost 3 bases, and 10 bases lay in between. The CDR3: CASSLSGTKETQYF. The CDR3 region has the DNA TGTGCCAGCAGCTTATCAGGGACCAAAGAGACCCAGTACTTC.

The CDR3 DNA follows: TGCGCCAGCAGCGGTGAACCGGGACAGGGGGCGAAATTGCTTAGTAGGGGCCGGGCTTTCTTT. This translates into CASSGEPGQGAKLLSRGRAFF. The rearrangement joins TRBV5-1 to TRBJ1-1; 12 bases line up with TRBD1. Germline V gives CDR1 SGHRS, CDR2 YFSETQ. Germline trimming cut 4 bases from V and 11 bases from J; bases unmatched to any gene: 30. This CDR3 has 21 residues.

The V and J genes are TRBV7-2 and TRBJ2-2; the D is unclear. The V end was cut by 3 bases, the J end by 4 bases, with 12 bases between. The CDR3 is 15 amino acids. Germline values: CDR1 SGHTA, CDR2 FQGNSA. This CDR3 is CASSFSFGLTGELFF. DNA for the CDR3: TGTGCCAGCAGCTTCTCATTCGGGCTCACCGGGGAGCTGTTTTTT.

The chain joins TRBV7-9 to TRBJ2-1; D might be TRBD1 or TRBD2, each matching 6 bases. V was trimmed by 2 bases and J by 7 bases, leaving 18 bases between them. CDR1 is SEHNR and CDR2 is FQNEAQ in the germline V gene (reference sequence). The CDR3 has 16 residues. For the CDR3, the DNA is TGTGCCAGCAGCTTAAAAAGGGGGGCAGTGGGGAATGAGCAGTTCTTC. Translation: CASSLKRGAVGNEQFF.

The chain has TRBV7-2 and TRBJ2-2; D unresolved. Germline-derived CDR1 and CDR2 are SGHTA and FQGNSA. V was clipped by 6 bases and J by 4 bases, with 12 bases between them. There are 14 residues in the CDR3. CDR3 DNA sequence: TGTGCCAGCAGTCAAGGGTTGGGCACCGGGGAGCTGTTTTTT. It codes for CASSQGLGTGELFF. Complete variable domain (other parts from reference TRBV7-2 and TRBJ2-2): GAGVSQSPSNKVTEKGKDVELRCDPISGHTALYWYRQSLGQGLEFLIYFQGNSAPDKSGLPSDRFSAERTGGSVSTLTIQRTQQEDSAVYLCASSQGLGTGELFFGEGSRLTVL.

The count of this clone is one. The chain employs TRBV6-1 and TRBJ2-2; D could derive from TRBD1 or TRBD2 (5 bases each). Germline lookup yields CDR1 MNHNS and CDR2 SASEGT. The CDR3 spans 15 residues. Deletions cut 7 bases from V and 4 bases from J, with 16 bases between. In nucleotides, the CDR3 is TGTGCCAGCACCACTTCGGGGCAGCTCACCGGGGAGCTGTTTTTT. Residues: CASTTSGQLTGELFF.

The chain employs TRBV14 and TRBJ1-6; a possible D gene is TRBD1 (5 bases). The CDR3 is 15 amino acids. V shed 4 bases and J shed 8 bases, with 15 bases lying between them. Germline V gene data show CDR1 as SGHDN and CDR2 as FVKESK. CDR3 in amino acids: CASSPRGSGYSPLHF. For the CDR3, the DNA is TGTGCCAGCAGCCCAAGGGGTTCAGGGTATTCACCCCTCCACTTT.

The CDR3 region is CASSLQGDQPQHF. Here the CDR3 DNA reads TGTGCCAGCAGCCTACAGGGGGATCAGCCCCAGCATTTT. The chain is built from TRBV6-1 and TRBJ1-5; 8 bases fit TRBD1. The V gene's germline CDR1 is MNHNS and CDR2 SASEGT. J lost 5 bases, V lost 6 bases, and 3 bases had no gene match. CDR3 length: 13 amino acids.